This record covers a single T cell receptor (beta chain). Its antigen remains unidentified. Survey-level TCR-beta sequencing used DNA from CEF-cultured naive and memory CD4+ T cells. Here immunoSEQ multiplex PCR was the method, and the copy in TCRdb shows in-frame clones only, minus some. The repertoire consists of tens of thousands of clones, with about 80% occurring once and the leading ten covering more than 1.2%. The sample is drawn from a study of CD4 T cells in relation to SARS-CoV-2 and coronaviruses. Study-level background: Of the patients, about 8 were male, a few female, two Hispanic.

The CDR3 sequence is 14 residues long. Trimming left V 4 bases short and J 8 bases short, with 15 bases between. CDR1 and CDR2 from the germline V gene are SGHDT and YYEEEE. For less than eleven days, around 100,000 sorted CD4+ cells grew with T cell-depleted PBMCs and CEF. The sequenced sample consisted of naive CD4+ T cells from PBMCs, cultured in vitro. Described subset: naive CD4+ T cells isolated by negative enrichment. This clonotype was obtained from an adult with COVID-19. The chain is built from TRBV5-6 and TRBJ1-4, with D unclear. This chain's CDR3 is CASSPRLASEKLFF. As DNA, the CDR3 is TGTGCCAGCAGCCCACGTCTTGCATCGGAAAAACTGTTTTTT.